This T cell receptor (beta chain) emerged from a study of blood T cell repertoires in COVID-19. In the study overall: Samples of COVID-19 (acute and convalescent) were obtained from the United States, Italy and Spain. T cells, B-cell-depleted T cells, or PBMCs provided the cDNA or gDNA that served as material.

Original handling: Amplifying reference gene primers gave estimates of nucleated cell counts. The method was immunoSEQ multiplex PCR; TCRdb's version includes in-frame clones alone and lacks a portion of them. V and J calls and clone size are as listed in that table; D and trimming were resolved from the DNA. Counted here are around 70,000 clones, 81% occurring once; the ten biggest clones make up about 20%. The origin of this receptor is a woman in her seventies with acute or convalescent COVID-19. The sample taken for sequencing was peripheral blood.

CDR3 protein: CASSSGQGGSSYNSPLHF. The CDR3 bases are TGTGCCAGCAGCTCCGGACAGGGAGGAAGCTCCTATAATTCACCCCTCCACTTT. This chain joins TRBV11-3 and TRBJ1-6, with 8 bases matching TRBD1. The CDR3 is 18 amino acids. Unmatched junction bases numbered 8, after V lost 4 bases and J lost 0 bases. CDR1 and CDR2 from the germline V gene are SGHNT and YENEEA.